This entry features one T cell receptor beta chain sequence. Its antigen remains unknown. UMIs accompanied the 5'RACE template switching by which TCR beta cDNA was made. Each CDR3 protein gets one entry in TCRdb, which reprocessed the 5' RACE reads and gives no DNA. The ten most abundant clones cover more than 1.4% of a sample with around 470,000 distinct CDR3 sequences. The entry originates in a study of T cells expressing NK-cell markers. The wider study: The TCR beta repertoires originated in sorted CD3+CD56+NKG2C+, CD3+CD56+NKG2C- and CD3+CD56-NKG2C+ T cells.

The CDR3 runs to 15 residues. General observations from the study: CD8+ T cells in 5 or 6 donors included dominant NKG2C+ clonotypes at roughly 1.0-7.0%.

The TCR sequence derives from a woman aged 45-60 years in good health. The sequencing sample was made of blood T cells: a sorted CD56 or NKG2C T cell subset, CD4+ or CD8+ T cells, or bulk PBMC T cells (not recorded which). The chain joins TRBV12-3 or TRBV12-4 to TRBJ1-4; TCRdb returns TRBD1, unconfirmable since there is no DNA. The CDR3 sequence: CASRATGGTNEKLFF.